These T cell receptor beta chains were read from a single sample in a study of OX40 agonist ivuxolimab in advanced cancers. The protocol was immunoSEQ multiplex PCR, while the TCRdb copy is restricted to in-frame clones and leaves out a portion. The sample carries tens of thousands of clones, just over 90% recorded once. Source: CD4+ or CD8+ T cells sorted from blood, taken in a trial of the OX40 agonist ivuxolimab. The receptors shown here come from an adult with an advanced solid tumor such as melanoma, head and neck, liver or kidney cancer. Both conserved end residues are part of each CDR3. The D gene is left open where the match is weak. Size tells how often a clone was seen (once, few, many) or the class of an expanded clone, and some rows leave it out.

NA	TRBV6-5	NA	TRBJ2-7	CASSYGRYEQYF	TGTGCCAGCAGTTACGGGAGATACGAGCAGTACTTC
once	TRBV7-9	NA	TRBJ2-7	CASSLGTAPYEQYF	TGTGCCAGCAGCTTAGGGACCGCTCCCTACGAGCAGTACTTC
NA	TRBV13	TRBD1	TRBJ2-5	CASSSMTGGGLMPETQYF	TGTGCCAGCAGCTCGATGACAGGGGGCGGGTTAATGCCGGAGACCCAGTACTTC
NA	TRBV6-6	TRBD1	TRBJ2-3	CASNRGGADTQYF	TGTGCCAGCAACAGGGGTGGTGCAGATACGCAGTATTTT
NA	TRBV4-1	NA	TRBJ1-5	CASSQSRGTNQPQHF	TGCGCCAGCAGCCAAAGCAGGGGTACTAATCAGCCCCAGCATTTT
NA	TRBV6-5	TRBD1	TRBJ1-2	CASSDFRQGLGYTF	TGTGCCAGCAGTGACTTCCGACAGGGACTAGGCTACACCTTC
NA	TRBV7-9	NA	TRBJ2-3	CASSLSSTDTQYF	TGTGCCAGCAGCTTGTCTAGCACAGATACGCAGTATTTT
NA	TRBV19	TRBD1	TRBJ1-1	CASKSTGVTEAFF	TGTGCCAGTAAGAGTACAGGGGTGACTGAAGCTTTCTTT
NA	TRBV6-4	TRBD2	TRBJ2-1	CASSDGGETYNEQFF	TGTGCCAGCAGTGACGGGGGGGAAACCTACAATGAGCAGTTCTTC
NA	TRBV11-3	NA	TRBJ2-2	CASTDSISTGELFF	TGTGCCAGCACCGACAGTATCTCAACCGGGGAGCTGTTTTTT
NA	TRBV19	NA	TRBJ2-6	CASRKSLSGANVLTF	TGTGCCAGTAGGAAGTCCCTCTCCGGGGCCAACGTCCTGACTTTC
NA	TRBV15	NA	TRBJ1-4	CATSRVDGLGEKLFF	TGTGCCACCAGCAGAGTCGACGGGCTGGGCGAAAAACTGTTTTTT
NA	TRBV29-1	NA	TRBJ1-1	CSVDSTEAFF	TGCAGCGTTGACAGTACTGAAGCTTTCTTT
NA	TRBV7-8	TRBD1	TRBJ2-7	CASSTRTGGNEQYF	TGTGCCAGCAGCACCAGGACAGGGGGGAACGAGCAGTACTTC
NA	TRBV4-1	TRBD1	TRBJ1-1	CASSQMTGPEAFF	TGCGCCAGCAGCCAGATGACAGGGCCTGAAGCTTTCTTT
NA	TRBV6-5	NA	TRBJ2-7	CASSYSQGLHEQYF	TGTGCCAGCAGTTACTCCCAGGGGCTGCACGAGCAGTACTTC
NA	TRBV11-2	NA	TRBJ1-1	CASSPPGFGNTEAFF	TGTGCCAGCAGCCCCCCGGGTTTCGGGAACACTGAAGCTTTCTTT
NA	TRBV6-5	NA	TRBJ1-2	CASSRQGDGYTF	TGTGCCAGCAGCCGACAAGGGGATGGCTACACCTTC
NA	TRBV10-3	NA	TRBJ1-1	CAISLPGRMNTEAFF	TGTGCCATCAGTCTGCCCGGACGGATGAACACTGAAGCTTTCTTT
NA	TRBV2	NA	TRBJ2-7	CASSTHENEQYF	TGTGCCAGCTCCACCCACGAGAACGAGCAGTACTTC
NA	TRBV18	NA	TRBJ2-7	CASSPPGSSYEQYF	TGTGCCAGCTCACCACCGGGCAGCTCCTACGAGCAGTACTTC
NA	TRBV10-1	TRBD1	TRBJ1-6	CASTSGQGGSPLHF	TGCGCCAGCACTTCTGGACAGGGTGGATCACCCCTCCACTTT
NA	TRBV6-6	NA	TRBJ2-3	CANSYRGPSTDTQYF	TGTGCCAACAGTTACCGAGGGCCTAGCACAGATACGCAGTATTTT
NA	TRBV27	TRBD1	TRBJ1-1	CASSLTGTGVGTEAFF	TGTGCCAGCAGTTTAACCGGGACAGGGGTAGGGACTGAAGCTTTCTTT
NA	TRBV6-5	NA	TRBJ2-6	CASGAYSGANVLTF	TGTGCCAGCGGGGCCTACTCTGGGGCCAACGTCCTGACTTTC
NA	TRBV10-3	NA	TRBJ1-1	CAISESMPGEAFF	TGTGCCATCAGTGAGTCGATGCCGGGTGAAGCTTTCTTT
NA	TRBV27	TRBD2	TRBJ2-5	CASSLWGPHSGGAGETQYF	TGTGCCAGCAGTTTATGGGGACCACATAGCGGGGGGGCCGGAGAGACCCAGTACTTC
NA	TRBV27	NA	TRBJ1-2	CASSDKFYGYTF	TGTGCCAGCTCCGACAAGTTCTATGGCTACACCTTC